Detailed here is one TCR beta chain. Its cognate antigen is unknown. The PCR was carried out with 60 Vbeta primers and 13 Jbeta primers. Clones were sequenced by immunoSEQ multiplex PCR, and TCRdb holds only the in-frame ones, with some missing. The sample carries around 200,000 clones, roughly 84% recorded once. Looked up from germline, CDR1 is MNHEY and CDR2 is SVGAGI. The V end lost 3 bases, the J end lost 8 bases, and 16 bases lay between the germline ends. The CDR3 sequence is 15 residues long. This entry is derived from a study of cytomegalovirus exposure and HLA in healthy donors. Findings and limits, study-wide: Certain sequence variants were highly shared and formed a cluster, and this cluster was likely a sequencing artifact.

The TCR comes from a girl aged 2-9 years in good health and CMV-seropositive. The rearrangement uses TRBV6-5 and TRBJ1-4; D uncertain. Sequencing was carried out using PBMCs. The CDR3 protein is CASSYYRGGGEKLFF. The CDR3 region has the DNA TGTGCCAGCAGTTATTATCGAGGAGGAGGAGAAAAACTGTTTTTT.